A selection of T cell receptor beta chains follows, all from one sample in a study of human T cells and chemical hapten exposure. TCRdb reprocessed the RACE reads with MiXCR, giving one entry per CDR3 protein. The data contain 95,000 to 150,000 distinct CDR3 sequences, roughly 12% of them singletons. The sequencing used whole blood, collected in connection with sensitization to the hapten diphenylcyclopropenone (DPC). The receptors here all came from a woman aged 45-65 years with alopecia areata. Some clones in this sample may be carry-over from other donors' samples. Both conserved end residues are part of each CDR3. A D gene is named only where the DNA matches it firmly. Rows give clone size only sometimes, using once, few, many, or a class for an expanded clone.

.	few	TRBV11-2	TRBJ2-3	CASSLGGASDTQYF	TGTGCCAGCAGCTTAGGGGGGGCTTCAGATACGCAGTATTTT
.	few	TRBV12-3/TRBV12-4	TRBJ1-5	CASSLDGGGQPQHF	TGTGCCAGCAGTTTAGATGGGGGCGGTCAGCCCCAGCATTTT
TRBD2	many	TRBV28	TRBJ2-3	CASSPASGAPDTQYF	TGTGCCAGCAGCCCGGCTAGCGGGGCCCCGGATACGCAGTATTTT
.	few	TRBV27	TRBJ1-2	CASSLGGPGATVGYTF	TGTGCCAGCAGTTTAGGGGGCCCCGGGGCGACGGTTGGCTACACCTTC
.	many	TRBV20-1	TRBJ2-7	CSAPPPGSEQYF	TGCAGTGCCCCCCCGCCGGGGTCCGAGCAGTACTTC
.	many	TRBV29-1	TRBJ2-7	CSVGLGGSYEQYF	TGCAGCGTTGGTCTAGGGGGCTCCTACGAGCAGTACTTC
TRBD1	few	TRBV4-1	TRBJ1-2	CASSQDQPTGGDGYTF	TGCGCCAGCAGCCAAGATCAACCCACAGGGGGAGATGGCTACACCTTC
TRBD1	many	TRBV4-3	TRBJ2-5	CASSQFSLDRGLGETQYF	TGCGCCAGCAGCCAATTCTCCCTCGACAGGGGGCTCGGAGAGACCCAGTACTTC
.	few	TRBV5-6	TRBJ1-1	CASSFGEGTEAFF	TGTGCCAGCAGCTTTGGAGAAGGAACTGAAGCTTTCTTT
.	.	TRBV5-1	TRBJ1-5	CASSLEGHQPQHF	TGCGCCAGCAGCTTGGAGGGTCATCAGCCCCAGCATTTT